These T cell receptor beta chains were read from a single sample in a study of cytomegalovirus exposure and HLA in healthy donors. Profiled with immunoSEQ multiplex PCR; TCRdb holds only in-frame clones, not every one. The table lists 150,000 or so clones, 80% of them singletons. The specimen sequenced was PBMCs. These receptors were taken from a man younger than 45 in good health and CMV-seropositive. Each CDR3 is given with its conserved first and last residue. The D gene is left open where the match is weak. Size values are once, few and many counts, or a class for expanded clones, and some rows have none.

v_gene: TRBV5-4; abundance: .; d_gene: TRBD1; j_gene: TRBJ1-4; CDR3aa: CASSSGQGIEKLFF; CDR3nt: TGTGCCAGCAGTTCGGGACAGGGAATAGAAAAACTGTTTTTT
v_gene: TRBV6-5; abundance: .; d_gene: TRBD1; j_gene: TRBJ2-7; CDR3aa: CASSYAPGQIYYEQYF; CDR3nt: TGTGCCAGCAGTTACGCACCGGGACAGATTTACTACGAGCAGTACTTC
v_gene: TRBV28; abundance: .; d_gene: .; j_gene: TRBJ1-4; CDR3aa: CASSASTGYGNEKLFF; CDR3nt: TGTGCCAGCAGTGCCTCAACAGGGTACGGTAATGAAAAACTGTTTTTT
v_gene: TRBV2; abundance: .; d_gene: TRBD2; j_gene: TRBJ2-3; CDR3aa: CASSGLAGGDTQYF; CDR3nt: TGTGCCAGCAGTGGTTTAGCGGGAGGGGATACGCAGTATTTT
v_gene: TRBV28; abundance: .; d_gene: .; j_gene: TRBJ1-1; CDR3aa: CASSPSWGGEAFF; CDR3nt: TGTGCCAGCAGTCCCTCCTGGGGGGGTGAAGCTTTCTTT
v_gene: TRBV7-8; abundance: .; d_gene: TRBD1; j_gene: TRBJ2-7; CDR3aa: CASSQAGTGLYEQYF; CDR3nt: TGTGCCAGCAGCCAAGCTGGGACAGGCCTTTACGAGCAGTACTTC
v_gene: TRBV4-2; abundance: .; d_gene: .; j_gene: TRBJ2-3; CDR3aa: CASRGTYSDTQYF; CDR3nt: TGTGCCAGCAGGGGGACTTATTCTGATACGCAGTATTTT
v_gene: TRBV6-1; abundance: .; d_gene: .; j_gene: TRBJ1-5; CDR3aa: CASSPSNQPQHF; CDR3nt: TGTGCCAGCAGTCCCTCGAATCAGCCCCAGCATTTT
v_gene: TRBV10-3; abundance: .; d_gene: .; j_gene: TRBJ2-5; CDR3aa: CAISGDIAKETQYF; CDR3nt: TGTGCCATCAGTGGGGACATAGCTAAAGAGACCCAGTACTTC
v_gene: TRBV6-1; abundance: few; d_gene: TRBD2; j_gene: TRBJ2-1; CDR3aa: CASRRASGYGDEQFF; CDR3nt: TGTGCCAGCAGGCGGGCTAGCGGGTACGGCGATGAGCAGTTCTTC
v_gene: TRBV18; abundance: .; d_gene: .; j_gene: TRBJ2-7; CDR3aa: CASSPLRNEQYF; CDR3nt: TGTGCCAGCTCACCACTCAGGAACGAGCAGTACTTC
v_gene: TRBV7-9; abundance: .; d_gene: TRBD1; j_gene: TRBJ2-5; CDR3aa: CASSRTGAETQYF; CDR3nt: TGTGCCAGCAGTCGGACAGGGGCCGAGACCCAGTACTTC
v_gene: TRBV30; abundance: .; d_gene: .; j_gene: TRBJ1-6; CDR3aa: CAWSGGTPNSPLHF; CDR3nt: TGTGCCTGGAGTGGGGGGACACCAAATTCACCCCTCCACTTT
v_gene: TRBV7-2; abundance: .; d_gene: .; j_gene: TRBJ2-7; CDR3aa: CATKTTAESYEQYF; CDR3nt: TGTGCAACCAAAACCACAGCGGAGTCCTACGAGCAGTACTTC
v_gene: TRBV7-3; abundance: .; d_gene: .; j_gene: TRBJ1-1; CDR3aa: CASSFSGDTEAFF; CDR3nt: TGTGCCAGCAGCTTTTCGGGGGACACTGAAGCTTTCTTT
v_gene: TRBV5-1; abundance: .; d_gene: .; j_gene: TRBJ1-4; CDR3aa: CASRLEAANEKLFF; CDR3nt: TGCGCCAGCAGACTCGAGGCAGCGAATGAAAAACTGTTTTTT
v_gene: TRBV19; abundance: .; d_gene: .; j_gene: TRBJ2-7; CDR3aa: CASSTFPGGEQYF; CDR3nt: TGTGCCAGTAGTACATTTCCCGGGGGCGAGCAGTACTTC
v_gene: TRBV5-4; abundance: .; d_gene: .; j_gene: TRBJ2-2; CDR3aa: CASSPPTLRGGGTGELFF; CDR3nt: TGTGCCAGCAGCCCCCCCACCCTCCGGGGAGGGGGCACCGGGGAGCTGTTTTTT
v_gene: TRBV10-3; abundance: .; d_gene: .; j_gene: TRBJ1-1; CDR3aa: CATSEEIGTEAFF; CDR3nt: TGTGCCACCAGTGAGGAGATCGGCACTGAAGCTTTCTTT
v_gene: TRBV7-8; abundance: few; d_gene: TRBD1; j_gene: TRBJ2-7; CDR3aa: CASSETTGHEQYF; CDR3nt: TGTGCCAGCAGCGAGACGACAGGGCACGAGCAGTACTTC
v_gene: TRBV27; abundance: .; d_gene: .; j_gene: TRBJ2-7; CDR3aa: CASSYRQGGGNEQYF; CDR3nt: TGTGCCAGCAGTTACAGACAGGGTGGGGGGAACGAGCAGTACTTC